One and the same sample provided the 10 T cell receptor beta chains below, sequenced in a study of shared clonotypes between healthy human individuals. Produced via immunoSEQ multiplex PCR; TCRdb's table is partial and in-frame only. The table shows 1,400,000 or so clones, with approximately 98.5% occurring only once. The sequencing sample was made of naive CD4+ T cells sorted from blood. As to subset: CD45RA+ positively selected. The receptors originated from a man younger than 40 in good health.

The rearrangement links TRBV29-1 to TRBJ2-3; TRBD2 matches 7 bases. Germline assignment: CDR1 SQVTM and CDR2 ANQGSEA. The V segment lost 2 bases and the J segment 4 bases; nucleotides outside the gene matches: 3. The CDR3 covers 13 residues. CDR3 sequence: CSVETSVADTQYF. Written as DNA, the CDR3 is TGCAGCGTTGAAACTAGCGTCGCAGATACGCAGTATTTT.

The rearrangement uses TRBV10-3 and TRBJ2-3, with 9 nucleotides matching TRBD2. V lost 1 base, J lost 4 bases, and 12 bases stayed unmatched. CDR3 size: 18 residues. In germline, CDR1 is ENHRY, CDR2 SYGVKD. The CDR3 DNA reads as TGTGCCATCAGTGAGTGGTCGCGGGAGGGCCGTCGAGCAGATACGCAGTATTTT. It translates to CAISEWSREGRRADTQYF.

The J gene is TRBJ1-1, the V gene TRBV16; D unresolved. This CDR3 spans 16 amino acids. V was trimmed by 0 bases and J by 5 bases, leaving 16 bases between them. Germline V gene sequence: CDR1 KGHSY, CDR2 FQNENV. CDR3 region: CASSQSQVGPHTEAFF. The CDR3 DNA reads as TGTGCCAGCAGCCAATCCCAGGTCGGCCCGCATACTGAAGCTTTCTTT.

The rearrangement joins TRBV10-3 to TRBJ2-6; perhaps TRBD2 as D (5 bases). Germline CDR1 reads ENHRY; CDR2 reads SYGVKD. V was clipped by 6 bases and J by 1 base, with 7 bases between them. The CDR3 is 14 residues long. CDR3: CAIRGGSGANVLTF. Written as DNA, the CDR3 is TGTGCCATCAGGGGCGGGTCTGGGGCCAACGTCCTGACTTTC.

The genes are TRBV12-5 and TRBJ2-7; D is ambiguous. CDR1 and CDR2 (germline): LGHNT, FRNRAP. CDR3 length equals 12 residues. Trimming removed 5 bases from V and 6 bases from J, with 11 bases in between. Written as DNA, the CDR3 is TGTGCTAGTGGTCCCCCCGGAGTCGAGCAGTACTTC. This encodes CASGPPGVEQYF.

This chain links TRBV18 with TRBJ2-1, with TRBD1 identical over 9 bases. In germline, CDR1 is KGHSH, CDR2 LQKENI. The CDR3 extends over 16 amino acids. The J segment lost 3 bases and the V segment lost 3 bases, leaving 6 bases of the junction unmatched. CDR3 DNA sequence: TGTGCCAGCTCACCTCAAGGACAGGGGATCTACAATGAGCAGTTCTTC. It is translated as CASSPQGQGIYNEQFF.

The CDR3 loop reads CASSSWESGRPGSDIQYF. The CDR3 DNA reads TGCGCCAGCAGCTCCTGGGAGAGCGGGAGGCCTGGGAGTGACATTCAGTACTTC. V is TRBV5-1 and J is TRBJ2-4, with TRBD2 identical over 9 bases. V dropped 3 bases and J dropped 8; count of bases not matched to a gene: 18. The length of the CDR3 is 18 residues. Looked up from germline, CDR1 is SGHRS and CDR2 is YFSETQ.

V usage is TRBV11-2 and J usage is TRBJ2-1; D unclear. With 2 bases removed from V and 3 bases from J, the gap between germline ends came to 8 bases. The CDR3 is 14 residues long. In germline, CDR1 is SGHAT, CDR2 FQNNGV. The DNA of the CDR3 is TGTGCCAGCAGCTTAAAGGTCCTCTACAATGAGCAGTTCTTC. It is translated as CASSLKVLYNEQFF.

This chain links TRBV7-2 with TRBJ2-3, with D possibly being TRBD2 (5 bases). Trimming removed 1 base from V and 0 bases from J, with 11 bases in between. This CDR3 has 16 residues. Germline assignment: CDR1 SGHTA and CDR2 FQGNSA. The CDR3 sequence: CASSLGSGFSTDTQYF. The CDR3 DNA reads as TGTGCCAGCAGCTTAGGGTCGGGGTTCAGCACAGATACGCAGTATTTT.

The chain's CDR3 is CASSPPGGLAGHQYF. In DNA, the CDR3 is TGTGCCAGCAGCCCCCCGGGGGGACTAGCGGGACACCAGTACTTC. The chain employs TRBV5-6 and TRBJ2-5; 13 positions agree with TRBD2. Germline V gene lookup returns CDR1 SGHDT and CDR2 YYEEEE. The CDR3 runs 15 residues. J gave up 10 bases and V 4 bases, and 10 bases lay outside the gene matches.